What follows are 6 T cell receptor beta chains derived from one specimen sequenced in a study of CD8 T cells in ankylosing spondylitis. TCRdb re-called the 5' RACE reads through MiXCR, storing one row per CDR3 protein. The repertoire includes 200,000 to 250,000 distinct CDR3 sequences, 32% of them detected once, and approximately 4% sits in the top ten. The specimen sequenced was blood, either unsorted or a sorted T cell fraction (not recorded which). The source of these receptors is a male donor with ankylosing spondylitis or in good health (not recorded which).

The table lists this clonotype with a few counts. The J gene is TRBJ2-7, the V gene TRBV5-1; no clear D gene. Germline V gene sequence: CDR1 SGHRS, CDR2 YFSETQ. The CDR3 contains 15 residues. V lost 1 base to trimming and J lost 4 bases, with 15 bases between them. CDR3 in DNA: TGCGCCAGCAGCTTGATTCCTGGAGTTCCTTACGAGCAGTACTTC. Encoded protein: CASSLIPGVPYEQYF.

CDR3 protein: CSVERLAGTQYF. The CDR3 nucleotides read TGCAGCGTTGAGAGGCTGGCGGGGACCCAGTACTTC. The gene calls are TRBV29-1 and TRBJ2-5; a weak D match, TRBD2 (5 bases). CDR1 SQVTM and CDR2 ANQGSEA come from the germline V gene. The CDR3 is made up of 12 amino acids. Deletions cut 3 bases from V and 7 bases from J, with 12 bases between.

This clonotype was detected only a few times. The V gene is TRBV4-2, the J gene TRBJ1-2, with D possibly matching TRBD1 (5 bases). V shed 3 bases and J shed 8 bases, with 16 bases lying between them. CDR3 length equals 14 residues. In germline, CDR1 is LGHNA, CDR2 YNFKEQ. CDR3 bases: TGTGCCAGCAGCCAGGAAGTGGGGGTAAGGGGCTACACCTTC. Protein sequence: CASSQEVGVRGYTF.

In this sample, this clonotype turned up many times. J is TRBJ1-2 and V is TRBV12-3 or TRBV12-4; D ambiguous. The CDR3 has 13 amino acids. Trimming removed 3 bases from V and 2 bases from J, with 7 bases in between. The CDR3 nucleotides read TGTGCCAGCAGTTTGCGGGGAAACTATGGCTACACCTTC. This codes for CASSLRGNYGYTF.

This rearrangement joins TRBV2 to TRBJ2-1; 7 bases map to TRBD2. There are 14 residues in the CDR3. V gave up 2 bases and J gave up 5 bases; unmatched junction bases: 3. Germline CDR1 reads SNHLY; CDR2 reads FYNNEI. CDR3 sequence reads: CASSEMAGDNEQFF. The DNA of the CDR3 is TGTGCCAGCAGTGAAATGGCGGGGGACAATGAGCAGTTCTTC.

This chain uses TRBV10-3 with TRBJ2-2; the match to TRBD1 covers 7 bases. The CDR3 is 14 amino acids. Trimming removed 11 bases from V and 1 base from J; junction bases left unmatched: 7. Germline values: CDR1 ENHRY, CDR2 SYGVKD. The CDR3 is CAVGQTKNTGELFF. The CDR3 region has the DNA TGTGCCGTGGGACAGACTAAGAACACCGGGGAGCTGTTTTTT.